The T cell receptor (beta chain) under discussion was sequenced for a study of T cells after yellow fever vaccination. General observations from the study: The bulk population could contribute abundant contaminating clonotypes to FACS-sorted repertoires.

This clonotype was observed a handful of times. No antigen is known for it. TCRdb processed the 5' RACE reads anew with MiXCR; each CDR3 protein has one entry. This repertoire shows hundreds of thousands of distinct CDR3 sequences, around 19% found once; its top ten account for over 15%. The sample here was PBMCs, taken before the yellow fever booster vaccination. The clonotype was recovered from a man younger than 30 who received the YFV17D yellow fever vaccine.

The CDR3 nucleotides read TGTGCCAGCAGTTACAGGGGTAACGAGCAGTACTTC. Encoded protein: CASSYRGNEQYF. V usage is TRBV6-2 or TRBV6-3 and J usage is TRBJ2-7, with D possibly matching TRBD1 (5 bases). This CDR3 spans 12 amino acids. V lost 2 bases to trimming and J lost 5 bases, with 7 bases between them. Germline-derived CDR1 and CDR2 are MNHEY and SVGEGT.